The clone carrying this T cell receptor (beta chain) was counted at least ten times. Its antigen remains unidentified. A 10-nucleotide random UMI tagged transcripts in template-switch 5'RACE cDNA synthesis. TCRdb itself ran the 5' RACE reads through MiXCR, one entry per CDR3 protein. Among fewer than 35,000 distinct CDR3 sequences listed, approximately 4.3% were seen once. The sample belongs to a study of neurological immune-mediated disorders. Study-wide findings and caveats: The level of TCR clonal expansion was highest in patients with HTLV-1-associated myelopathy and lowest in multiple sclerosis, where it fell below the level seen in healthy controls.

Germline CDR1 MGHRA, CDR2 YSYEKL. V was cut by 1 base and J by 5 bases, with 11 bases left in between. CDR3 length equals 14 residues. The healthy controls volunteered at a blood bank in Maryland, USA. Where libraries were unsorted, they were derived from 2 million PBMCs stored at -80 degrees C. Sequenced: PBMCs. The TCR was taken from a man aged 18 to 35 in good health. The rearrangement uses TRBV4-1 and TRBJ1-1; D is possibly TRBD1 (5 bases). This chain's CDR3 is CASSQARGQTEAFF. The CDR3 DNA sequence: TGCGCCAGCAGCCAAGCGAGGGGCCAGACTGAAGCTTTCTTT.